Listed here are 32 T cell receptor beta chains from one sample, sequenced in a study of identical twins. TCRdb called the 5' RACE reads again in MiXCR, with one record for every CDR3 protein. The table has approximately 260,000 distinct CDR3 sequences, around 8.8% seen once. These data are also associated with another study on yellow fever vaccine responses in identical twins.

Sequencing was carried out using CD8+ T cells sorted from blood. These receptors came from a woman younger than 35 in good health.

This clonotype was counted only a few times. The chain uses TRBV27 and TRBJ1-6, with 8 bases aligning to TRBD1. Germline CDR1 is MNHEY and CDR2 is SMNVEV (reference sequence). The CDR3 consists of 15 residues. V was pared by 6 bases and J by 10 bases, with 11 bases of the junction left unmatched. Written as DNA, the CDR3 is TGTGCCAGCAGCCACACCGTGACAGGGGTGTCACCCCTCCACTTT. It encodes CASSHTVTGVSPLHF.

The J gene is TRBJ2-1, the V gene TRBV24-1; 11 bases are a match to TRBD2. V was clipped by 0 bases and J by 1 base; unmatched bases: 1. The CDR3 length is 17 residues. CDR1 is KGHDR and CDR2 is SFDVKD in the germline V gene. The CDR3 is CATSDLASGRSYNEQFF. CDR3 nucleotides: TGTGCCACCAGTGATTTGGCTAGCGGGAGGTCCTACAATGAGCAGTTCTTC.

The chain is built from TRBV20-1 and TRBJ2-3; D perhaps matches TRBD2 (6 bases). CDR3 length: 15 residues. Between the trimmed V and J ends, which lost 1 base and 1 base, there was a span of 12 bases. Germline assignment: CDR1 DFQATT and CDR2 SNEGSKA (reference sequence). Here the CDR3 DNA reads TGCAGTGCTAGAGCGGGAGCCCTAGGCACAGATACGCAGTATTTT. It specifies CSARAGALGTDTQYF.

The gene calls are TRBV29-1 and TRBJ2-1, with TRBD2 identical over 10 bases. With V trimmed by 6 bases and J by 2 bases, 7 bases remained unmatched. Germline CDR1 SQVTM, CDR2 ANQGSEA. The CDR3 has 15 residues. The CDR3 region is CSVEILAGPYNEQFF. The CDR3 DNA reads TGCAGCGTGGAGATACTAGCGGGACCCTACAATGAGCAGTTCTTC.

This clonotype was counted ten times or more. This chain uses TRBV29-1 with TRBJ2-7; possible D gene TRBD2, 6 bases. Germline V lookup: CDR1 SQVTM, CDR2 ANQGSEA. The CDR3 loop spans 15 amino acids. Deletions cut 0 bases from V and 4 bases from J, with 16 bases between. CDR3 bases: TGCAGCGTTGAAGATCGGGACGGGGGAACATACGAGCAGTACTTC. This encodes CSVEDRDGGTYEQYF.

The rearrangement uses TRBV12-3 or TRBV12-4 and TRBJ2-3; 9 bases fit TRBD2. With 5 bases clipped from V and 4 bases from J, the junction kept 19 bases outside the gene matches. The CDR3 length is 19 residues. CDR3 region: CASSPLLAGTPNGSDTQYF. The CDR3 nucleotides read TGTGCCAGCAGTCCTCTCCTAGCGGGGACCCCTAATGGGTCAGATACGCAGTATTTT.

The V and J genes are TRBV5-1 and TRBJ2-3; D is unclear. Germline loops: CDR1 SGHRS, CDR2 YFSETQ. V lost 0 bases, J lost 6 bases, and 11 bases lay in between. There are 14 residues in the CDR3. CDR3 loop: CASSLGLVSDTQYF. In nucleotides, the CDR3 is TGCGCCAGCAGCTTGGGGCTAGTGTCCGATACGCAGTATTTT.

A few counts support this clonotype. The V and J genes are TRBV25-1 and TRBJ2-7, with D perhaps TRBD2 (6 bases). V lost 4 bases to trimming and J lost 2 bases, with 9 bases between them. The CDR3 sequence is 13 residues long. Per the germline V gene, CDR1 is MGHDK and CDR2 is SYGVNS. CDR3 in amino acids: CASSGLETYEQYF. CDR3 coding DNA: TGTGCCAGCAGTGGACTAGAAACCTACGAGCAGTACTTC.

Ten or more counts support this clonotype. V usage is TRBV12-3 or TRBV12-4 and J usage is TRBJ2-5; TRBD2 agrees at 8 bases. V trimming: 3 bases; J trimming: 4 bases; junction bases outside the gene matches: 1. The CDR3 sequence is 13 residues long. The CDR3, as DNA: TGTGCCAGCAGTTTCCTAGCGGGAGAGACCCAGTACTTC. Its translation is CASSFLAGETQYF.

The CDR3 is CASSPRGTPGGYTF. The CDR3 DNA is TGTGCCAGCAGCCCAAGGGGGACTCCCGGTGGCTACACCTTC. The chain links TRBV9 to TRBJ1-2; perhaps TRBD1 as D (6 bases). Germline-derived CDR1 and CDR2 are SGDLS and YYNGEE. The length of the CDR3 is 14 residues. The V end was cut by 4 bases, the J end by 7 bases, with 17 bases between.

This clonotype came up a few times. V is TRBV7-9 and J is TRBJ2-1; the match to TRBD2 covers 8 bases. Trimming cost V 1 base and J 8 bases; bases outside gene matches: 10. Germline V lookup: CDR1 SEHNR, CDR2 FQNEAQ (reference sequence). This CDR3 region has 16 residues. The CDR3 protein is CASSLVGRGVWDEQFF. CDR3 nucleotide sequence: TGTGCCAGCAGCTTAGTGGGGCGGGGGGTGTGGGATGAGCAGTTCTTC.

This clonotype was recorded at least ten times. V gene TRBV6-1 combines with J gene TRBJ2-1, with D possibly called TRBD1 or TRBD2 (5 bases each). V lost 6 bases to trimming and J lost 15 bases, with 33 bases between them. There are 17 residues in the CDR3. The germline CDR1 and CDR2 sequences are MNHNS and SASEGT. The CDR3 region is CASRPLLQDSNKDGVFF. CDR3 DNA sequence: TGTGCCAGCAGGCCTCTACTACAGGACTCCAACAAGGACGGAGTGTTCTTC.

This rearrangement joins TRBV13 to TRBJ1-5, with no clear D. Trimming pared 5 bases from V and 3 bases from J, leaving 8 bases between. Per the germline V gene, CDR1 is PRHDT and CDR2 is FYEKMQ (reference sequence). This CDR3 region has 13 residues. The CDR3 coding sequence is TGTGCCAGCAGCCTTTCCCCCAATCAGCCCCAGCATTTT. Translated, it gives CASSLSPNQPQHF.

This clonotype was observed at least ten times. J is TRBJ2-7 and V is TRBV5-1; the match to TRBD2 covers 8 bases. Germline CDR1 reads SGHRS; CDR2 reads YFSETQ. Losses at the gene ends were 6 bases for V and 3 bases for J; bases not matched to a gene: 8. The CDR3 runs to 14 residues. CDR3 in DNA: TGCGCCAGCAACCCCAGCGGGGGCGGCTACGAGCAGTACTTC. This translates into CASNPSGGGYEQYF.

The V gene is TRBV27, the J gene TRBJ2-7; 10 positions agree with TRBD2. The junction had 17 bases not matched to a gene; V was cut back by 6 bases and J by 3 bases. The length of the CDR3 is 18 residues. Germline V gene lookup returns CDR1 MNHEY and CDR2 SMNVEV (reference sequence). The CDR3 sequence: CASSHDPPTSGARYEQYF. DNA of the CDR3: TGTGCCAGCAGCCATGACCCGCCAACTAGCGGGGCACGCTACGAGCAGTACTTC.

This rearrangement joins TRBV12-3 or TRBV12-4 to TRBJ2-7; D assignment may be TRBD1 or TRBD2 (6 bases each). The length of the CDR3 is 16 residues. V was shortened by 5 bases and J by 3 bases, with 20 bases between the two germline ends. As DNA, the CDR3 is TGTGCCAGCAGTAGCGACAACCTCGGAGGGGGCTACGAGCAGTACTTC. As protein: CASSSDNLGGGYEQYF.

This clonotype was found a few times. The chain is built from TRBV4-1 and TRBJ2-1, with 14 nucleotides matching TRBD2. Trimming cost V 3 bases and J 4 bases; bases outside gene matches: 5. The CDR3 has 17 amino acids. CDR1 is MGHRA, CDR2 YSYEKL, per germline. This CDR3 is CASSHRLAGGTYNEQFF. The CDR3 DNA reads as TGCGCCAGCAGCCACAGACTAGCGGGAGGGACTTACAATGAGCAGTTCTTC.

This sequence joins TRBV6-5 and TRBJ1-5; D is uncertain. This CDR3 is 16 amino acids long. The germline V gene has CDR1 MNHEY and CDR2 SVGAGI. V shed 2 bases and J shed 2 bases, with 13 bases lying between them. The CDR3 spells CASSYSRVRGNQPQHF. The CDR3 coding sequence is TGTGCCAGCAGTTACAGTAGGGTGAGGGGCAATCAGCCCCAGCATTTT.

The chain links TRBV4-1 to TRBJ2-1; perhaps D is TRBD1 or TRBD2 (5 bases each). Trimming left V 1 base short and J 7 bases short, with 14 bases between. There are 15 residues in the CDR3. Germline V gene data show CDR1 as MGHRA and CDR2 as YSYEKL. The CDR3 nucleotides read TGCGCCAGCAGCCAAGTGGGACCGTTTTCTAATGAGCAGTTCTTC. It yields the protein CASSQVGPFSNEQFF.

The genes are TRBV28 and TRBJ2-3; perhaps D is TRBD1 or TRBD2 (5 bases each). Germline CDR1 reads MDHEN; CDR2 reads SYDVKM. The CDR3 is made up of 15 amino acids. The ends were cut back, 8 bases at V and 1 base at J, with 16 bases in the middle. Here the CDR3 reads CASEALVGGTDTQYF. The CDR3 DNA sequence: TGTGCCAGCGAAGCATTGGTGGGGGGCACAGATACGCAGTATTTT.

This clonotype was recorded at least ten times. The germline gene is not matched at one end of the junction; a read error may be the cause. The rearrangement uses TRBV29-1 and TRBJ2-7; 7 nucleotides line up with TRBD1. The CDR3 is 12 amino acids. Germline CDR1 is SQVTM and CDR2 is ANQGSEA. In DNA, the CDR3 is TGCAGCGTAGAAGACAGGGAATACGAGCAGTACTTC. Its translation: CSVEDREYEQYF.

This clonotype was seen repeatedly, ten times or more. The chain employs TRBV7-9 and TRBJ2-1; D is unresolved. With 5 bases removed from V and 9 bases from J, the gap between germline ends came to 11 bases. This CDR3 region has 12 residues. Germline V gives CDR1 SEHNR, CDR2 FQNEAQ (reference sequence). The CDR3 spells CASSTPGSEQFF. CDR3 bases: TGTGCCAGCAGCACCCCAGGCAGTGAGCAGTTCTTC.

This chain's CDR3 is CASSLIPGQGRTGELFF. The CDR3 DNA reads as TGTGCCAGCAGCTTGATCCCAGGGCAGGGGAGGACCGGGGAGCTGTTTTTT. V is TRBV5-6 and J is TRBJ2-2; D may match TRBD1 or TRBD2 (6 bases each). V was cut by 1 base and J by 5 bases, with 18 bases left in between. Germline V lookup: CDR1 SGHDT, CDR2 YYEEEE. The CDR3 spans 17 residues.

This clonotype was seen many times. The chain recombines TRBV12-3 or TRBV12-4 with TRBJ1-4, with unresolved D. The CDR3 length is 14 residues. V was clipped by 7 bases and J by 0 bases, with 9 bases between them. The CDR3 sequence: CASTLFATNEKLFF. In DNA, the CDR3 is TGTGCCAGCACTCTTTTTGCAACTAATGAAAAACTGTTTTTT.

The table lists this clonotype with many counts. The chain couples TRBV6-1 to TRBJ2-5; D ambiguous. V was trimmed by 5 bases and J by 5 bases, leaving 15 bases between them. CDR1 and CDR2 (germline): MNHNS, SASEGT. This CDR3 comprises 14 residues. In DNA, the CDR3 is TGTGCCAGCAGTCCACAACCAACACTGGAGACCCAGTACTTC. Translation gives CASSPQPTLETQYF.

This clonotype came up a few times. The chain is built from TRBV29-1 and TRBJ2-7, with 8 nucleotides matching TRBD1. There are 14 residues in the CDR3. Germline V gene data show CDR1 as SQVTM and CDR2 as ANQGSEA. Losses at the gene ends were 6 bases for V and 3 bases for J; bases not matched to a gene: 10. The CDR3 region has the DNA TGCAGCGTCGAGGTCAGGGGGCCCAGCTACGAGCAGTACTTC. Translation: CSVEVRGPSYEQYF.

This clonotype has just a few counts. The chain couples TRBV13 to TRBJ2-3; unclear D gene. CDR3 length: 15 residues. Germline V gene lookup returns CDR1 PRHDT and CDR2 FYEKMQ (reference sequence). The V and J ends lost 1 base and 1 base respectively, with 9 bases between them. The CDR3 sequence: CASSLDFGRTDTQYF. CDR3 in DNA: TGTGCCAGCAGCTTAGATTTTGGGCGCACAGATACGCAGTATTTT. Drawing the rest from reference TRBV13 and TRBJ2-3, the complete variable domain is AAGVIQSPRHLIKEKRETATLKCYPIPRHDTVYWYQQGPGQDPQFLISFYEKMQSDKGSIPDRFSAQQFSDYHSELNMSSLELGDSALYFCASSLDFGRTDTQYFGPGTRLTVL.

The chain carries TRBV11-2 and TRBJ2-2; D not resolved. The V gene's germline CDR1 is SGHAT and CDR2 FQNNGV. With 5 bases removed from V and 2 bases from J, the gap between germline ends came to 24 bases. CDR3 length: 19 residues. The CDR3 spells CASSVFPRATAINTGELFF. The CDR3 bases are TGTGCCAGCAGCGTTTTCCCAAGAGCGACCGCGATAAACACCGGGGAGCTGTTTTTT. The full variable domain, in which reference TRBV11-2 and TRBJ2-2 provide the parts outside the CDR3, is EAGVAQSPRYKIIEKRQSVAFWCNPISGHATLYWYQQILGQGPKLLIQFQNNGVVDDSQLPKDRFSAERLKGVDSTLKIQPAKLEDSAVYLCASSVFPRATAINTGELFFGEGSRLTVL.

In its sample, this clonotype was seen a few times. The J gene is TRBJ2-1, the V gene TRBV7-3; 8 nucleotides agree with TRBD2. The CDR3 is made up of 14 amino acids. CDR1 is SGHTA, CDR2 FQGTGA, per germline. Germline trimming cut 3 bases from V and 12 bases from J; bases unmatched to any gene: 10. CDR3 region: CASSFDGGAVGQFF. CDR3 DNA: TGTGCCAGCAGCTTCGACGGGGGGGCCGTAGGGCAGTTCTTC.

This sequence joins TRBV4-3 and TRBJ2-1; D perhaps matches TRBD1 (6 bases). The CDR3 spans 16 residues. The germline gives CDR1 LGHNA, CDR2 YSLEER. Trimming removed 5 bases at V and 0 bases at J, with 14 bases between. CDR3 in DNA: TGCGCCAGCAGCGAGGGGGTAGCTCCCTCCTACAATGAGCAGTTCTTC. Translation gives CASSEGVAPSYNEQFF.

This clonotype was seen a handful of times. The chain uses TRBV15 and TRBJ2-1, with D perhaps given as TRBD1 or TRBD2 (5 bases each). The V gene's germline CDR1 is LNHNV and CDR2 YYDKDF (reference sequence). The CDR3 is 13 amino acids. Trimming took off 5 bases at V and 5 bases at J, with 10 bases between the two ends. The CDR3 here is CATSLGTDNEQFF. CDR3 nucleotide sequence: TGTGCCACCAGCCTCGGGACGGACAATGAGCAGTTCTTC.

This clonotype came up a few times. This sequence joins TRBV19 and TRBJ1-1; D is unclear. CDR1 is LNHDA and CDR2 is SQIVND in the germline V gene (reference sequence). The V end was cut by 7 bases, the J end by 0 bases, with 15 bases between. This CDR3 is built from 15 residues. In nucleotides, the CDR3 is TGTGCCAGTAATACAGTCACAGCAATGAACACTGAAGCTTTCTTT. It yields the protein CASNTVTAMNTEAFF.